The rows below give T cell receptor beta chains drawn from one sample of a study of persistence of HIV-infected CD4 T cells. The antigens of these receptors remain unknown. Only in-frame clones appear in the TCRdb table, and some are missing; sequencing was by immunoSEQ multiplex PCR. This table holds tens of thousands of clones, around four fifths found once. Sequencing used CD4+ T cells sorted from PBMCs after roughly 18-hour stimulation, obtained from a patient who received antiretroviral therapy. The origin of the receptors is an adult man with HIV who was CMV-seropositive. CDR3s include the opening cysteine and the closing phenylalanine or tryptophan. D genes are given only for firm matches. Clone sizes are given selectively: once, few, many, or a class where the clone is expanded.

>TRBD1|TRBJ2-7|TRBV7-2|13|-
TGTGCCAGCAGCTCGGGACAGAACTACGAGCAGTACTTC
CASSSGQNYEQYF
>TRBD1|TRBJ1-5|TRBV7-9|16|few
TGTGCCAGCAGCCCCCTGGACAGGGGGCGGAATCAGCCCCAGCATTTT
CASSPLDRGRNQPQHF
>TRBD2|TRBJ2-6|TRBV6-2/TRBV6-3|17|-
TGTGCCAGCAGTTACAGAGCGGGGGGTTCTGGGGCCAACGTCCTGACTTTC
CASSYRAGGSGANVLTF
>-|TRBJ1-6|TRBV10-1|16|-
TGCGCCAGCAGGGGGACACCGCTGATTTCGGGTTCACCCCTCCACTTT
CASRGTPLISGSPLHF
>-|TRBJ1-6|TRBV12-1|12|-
TGTGCCAGCCAAGAACCTACCCAGCTCCTCCACTTT
CASQEPTQLLHF
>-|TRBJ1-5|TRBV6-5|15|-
TGTGCCAGTAGTCCCGCAGGTTGGGGCAATCAGCCCCAGCATTTT
CASSPAGWGNQPQHF
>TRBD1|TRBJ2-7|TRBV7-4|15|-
TGTGCCAGCAGCTTCGGACAGGGTGATCCCTACGAGCAGTACTTC
CASSFGQGDPYEQYF
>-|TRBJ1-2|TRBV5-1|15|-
TGCGCCAGCAGCTTTGGCCGATACTCGAACTATGGCTACACCTTC
CASSFGRYSNYGYTF
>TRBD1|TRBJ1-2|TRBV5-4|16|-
TGTGCCAGCAGCTATGGACAGGGCTCCCTAATTTGGGGCTACACCTTC
CASSYGQGSLIWGYTF
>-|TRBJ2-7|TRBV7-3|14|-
TGTGCCAGCAGCCTAAGCGGATACTCCTACGAGCAGTACTTC
CASSLSGYSYEQYF
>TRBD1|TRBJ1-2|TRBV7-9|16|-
TGTGCCAGCAGCTTGGGAACCGGGACAGGGCGCTATGGCTACACCTTC
CASSLGTGTGRYGYTF
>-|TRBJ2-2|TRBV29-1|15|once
TGCAGCGTCGTAACAGGGAGTTCGAACACCGGGGAGCTGTTTTTT
CSVVTGSSNTGELFF
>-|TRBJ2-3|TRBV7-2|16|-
TGTGCCAGCAGCTTAGGTATTGAGGGGTCCACAGATACGCAGTATTTT
CASSLGIEGSTDTQYF
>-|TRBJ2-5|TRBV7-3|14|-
TGTGCCAGCAGCCACGGGGACCAAAAAGAGACCCAGTACTTC
CASSHGDQKETQYF
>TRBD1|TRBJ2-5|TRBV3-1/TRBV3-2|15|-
TGTGCCAGCAGCCAGTTAGGGACAGCACAAGAGACCCAGTACTTC
CASSQLGTAQETQYF
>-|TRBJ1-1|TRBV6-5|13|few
TGTGCCAGCAGTTATTCGGCGGGGACTGAAGCTTTCTTT
CASSYSAGTEAFF
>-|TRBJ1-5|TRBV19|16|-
TGTGCCAGTAGTCCCCCCAGGGGATTCGGCAATCAGCCCCAGCATTTT
CASSPPRGFGNQPQHF
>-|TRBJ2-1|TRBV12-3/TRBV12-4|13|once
TGTGCCAGCAGTTTATATGAGGGCAATGAGCAGTTCTTC
CASSLYEGNEQFF
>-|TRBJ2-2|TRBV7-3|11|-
TGTGCCAGCGCTTTCGCCGGGGAGCTGTTTTTT
CASAFAGELFF
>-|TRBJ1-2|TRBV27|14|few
TGTGCCAGCAGTGCCTGGACGGAAAACTATGGCTACACCTTC
CASSAWTENYGYTF
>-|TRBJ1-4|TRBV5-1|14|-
TGCGCCAGCAGCTCGGGTAGGGCTAATGAAAAACTGTTTTTT
CASSSGRANEKLFF
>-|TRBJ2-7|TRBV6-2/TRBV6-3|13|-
TGTGCCAGCAGTTATCAACATAGCTACGAGCAGTACTTC
CASSYQHSYEQYF
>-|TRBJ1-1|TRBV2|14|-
TGTGCCAGCAGTTCAGGTAGAGAGGCCACTGAAGCTTTCTTT
CASSSGREATEAFF
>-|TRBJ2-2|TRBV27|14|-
TGTGCCAGCACAGAAACAGCGAACACCGGGGAGCTGTTTTTT
CASTETANTGELFF
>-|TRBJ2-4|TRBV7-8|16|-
TGTGCCAGCAGCTTAATGAGACAGGAAGCCAAAAACATTCAGTACTTC
CASSLMRQEAKNIQYF
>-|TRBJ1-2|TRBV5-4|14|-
TGTGCCAGCAGGTCTCAAGGGTACGGCTATGGCTACACCTTC
CASRSQGYGYGYTF
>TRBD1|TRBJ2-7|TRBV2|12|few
TGTGCCAGTACAGGGGCGTCCTACGAGCAGTACTTC
CASTGASYEQYF
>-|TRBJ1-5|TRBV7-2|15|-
TGTGCCAGCAGTTTGCGGACCGGTAGCAATCAGCCCCAGCATTTT
CASSLRTGSNQPQHF
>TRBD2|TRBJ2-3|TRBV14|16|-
TGTGCCAGCAGCCAAGTGGCGGGGGGTACCACAGATACGCAGTATTTT
CASSQVAGGTTDTQYF
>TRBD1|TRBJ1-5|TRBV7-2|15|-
TGTGCCAGCAGACGTGACAGGGGGTCCAATCAGCCCCAGCATTTT
CASRRDRGSNQPQHF
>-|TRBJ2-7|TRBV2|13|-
TGTGCCAGCAGTGAATCGAGACGTGACGAGCAGTACTTC
CASSESRRDEQYF
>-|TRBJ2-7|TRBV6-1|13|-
TGTGCCAGCAGTGAATACAGGGTTGGCGAGCAGTACTTC
CASSEYRVGEQYF
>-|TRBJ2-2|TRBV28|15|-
TGTGCCAGCAGTTTCCTCGGGAGGAACACCGGGGAGCTGTTTTTT
CASSFLGRNTGELFF
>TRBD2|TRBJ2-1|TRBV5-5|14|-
TGTGCCAGCAGCTTGGCGACTAGCGCAAATGAGCAGTTCTTC
CASSLATSANEQFF
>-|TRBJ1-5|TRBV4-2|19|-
TGTGCCAGCAGCCAGGGGGGGGCAGGGCTCCTGTATAGCAATCAGCCCCAGCATTTT
CASSQGGAGLLYSNQPQHF
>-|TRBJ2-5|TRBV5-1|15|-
TGCGCCAGCAGCTTGGCCCGGGCTTCTCAAGAGACCCAGTACTTC
CASSLARASQETQYF
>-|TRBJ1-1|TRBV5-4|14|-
TGTGCCAGCAGCCAAGGGGGGGTAAGTTCTGAAGCTTTCTTT
CASSQGGVSSEAFF
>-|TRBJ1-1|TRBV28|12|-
TGTGCCAGCAGTTTATACAAAACTGAAGCTTTCTTT
CASSLYKTEAFF
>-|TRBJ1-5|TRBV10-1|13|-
TGCGCCAGCAGTTGGGGGGTGGGTCAGCCCCAGCATTTT
CASSWGVGQPQHF
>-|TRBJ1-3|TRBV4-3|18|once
TGCGCCAGCAGCCAACATATCGCGGGGGGTTCCTCTGGAAACACCATATATTTT
CASSQHIAGGSSGNTIYF
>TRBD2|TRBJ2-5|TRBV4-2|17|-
TGTGCCAGCAGCCAAGGGGTCAGCGGGGGGGTCCAAGAGACCCAGTACTTC
CASSQGVSGGVQETQYF
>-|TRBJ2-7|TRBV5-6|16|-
TGTGCCAGCAGCTTGGAAGGACAGATGATCTCCTACGAGCAGTACTTC
CASSLEGQMISYEQYF
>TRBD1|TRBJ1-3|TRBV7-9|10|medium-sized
TGTGCCAGCCCACAGGGGGAAGCTAATTTT
CASPQGEANF
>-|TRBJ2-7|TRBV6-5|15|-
TGTGCCAGCTCCTTAGAAGGGAGAAAAGGCCACGAGCAGTACTTC
CASSLEGRKGHEQYF
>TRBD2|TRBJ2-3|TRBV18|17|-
TGTGCCAGCTCACCACCCCAACTAGCGGGGGGCACAGATACGCAGTATTTT
CASSPPQLAGGTDTQYF
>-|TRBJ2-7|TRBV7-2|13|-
TGTGCCAGCAGCCTTAAGGGAGGTGTCGAGCAGTACTTC
CASSLKGGVEQYF
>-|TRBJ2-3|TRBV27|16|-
TGTGCCAGCCGGACTTTATTGGCAGGAGTAGCAGATACGCAGTATTTT
CASRTLLAGVADTQYF
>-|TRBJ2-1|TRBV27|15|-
TGTGCCAGCCTCCCCGGCAACTCGAAGTACAATGAGCAGTTCTTC
CASLPGNSKYNEQFF